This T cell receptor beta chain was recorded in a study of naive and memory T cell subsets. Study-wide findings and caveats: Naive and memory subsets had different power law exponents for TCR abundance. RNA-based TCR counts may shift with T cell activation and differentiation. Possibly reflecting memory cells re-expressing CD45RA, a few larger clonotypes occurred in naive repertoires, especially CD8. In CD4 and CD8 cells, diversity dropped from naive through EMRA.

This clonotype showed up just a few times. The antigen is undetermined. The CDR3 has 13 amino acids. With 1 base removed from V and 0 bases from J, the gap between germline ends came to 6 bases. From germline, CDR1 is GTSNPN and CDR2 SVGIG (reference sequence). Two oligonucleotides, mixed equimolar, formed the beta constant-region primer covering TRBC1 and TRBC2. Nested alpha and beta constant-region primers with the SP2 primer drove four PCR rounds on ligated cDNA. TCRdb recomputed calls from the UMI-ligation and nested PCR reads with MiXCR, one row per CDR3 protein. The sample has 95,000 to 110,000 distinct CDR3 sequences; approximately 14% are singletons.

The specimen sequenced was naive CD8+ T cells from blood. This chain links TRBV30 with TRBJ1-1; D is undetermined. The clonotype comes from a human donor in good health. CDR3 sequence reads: CAWSGGMNTEAFF. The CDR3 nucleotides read TGTGCCTGGAGTGGGGGTATGAACACTGAAGCTTTCTTT.